Listed below are T cell receptor beta chains from one sample, sequenced in a study of cytomegalovirus exposure and HLA in healthy donors. Sequenced by immunoSEQ multiplex PCR; TCRdb stores in-frame clones only, minus some. The sample yields some 40,000 clones, approximately 82% seen once. What was sequenced was PBMCs. Receptors originate from a young woman in good health and CMV-seropositive. The CDR3 runs from the conserved cysteine through the conserved F or W. Each record gives: J gene, clone size, CDR3 length, V gene, D gene, CDR3 protein, CDR3 DNA. The D gene is left open where the match is weak. Some rows have no size entry. The others give once, few or many, or a class for an expanded clone.

>TRBJ1-5|NA|15|TRBV2|TRBD1
CASREDRAGNQPQHF
TGTGCCAGCAGGGAGGACAGGGCGGGCAATCAGCCCCAGCATTTT
>TRBJ1-2|NA|13|TRBV19|TRBD1
CASNDRGGDGYTF
TGTGCCAGTAATGACAGGGGGGGAGATGGCTACACCTTC
>TRBJ2-7|NA|11|TRBV28|NA
CASYSVSEQYF
TGTGCCAGCTATAGCGTGAGCGAGCAGTACTTC
>TRBJ1-2|NA|16|TRBV2|NA
CASSSLWQGRYYGYTF
TGTGCCAGCAGTTCCTTATGGCAGGGGCGATACTATGGCTACACCTTC
>TRBJ2-7|NA|13|TRBV6-1|NA
CASRTGTYYEQYF
TGTGCCAGCAGAACCGGGACATACTACGAGCAGTACTTC
>TRBJ2-3|few|15|TRBV5-4|TRBD1
CASSSRDRGTDTQYF
TGTGCCAGCAGCTCCCGGGACAGGGGCACAGATACGCAGTATTTT
>TRBJ2-1|NA|13|TRBV5-1|NA
CASRYPPYNEQFF
TGCGCCAGCAGGTATCCTCCCTACAATGAGCAGTTCTTC
>TRBJ2-1|NA|15|TRBV9|TRBD2
CASSGRLAGVDEQFF
TGTGCCAGCAGCGGTAGACTAGCGGGAGTGGATGAGCAGTTCTTC
>TRBJ2-7|NA|12|TRBV28|NA
CASRQRAYEQYF
TGTGCCAGCAGGCAGAGGGCCTACGAGCAGTACTTC
>TRBJ2-7|NA|16|TRBV27|NA
CASSLSSLASSYEQYF
TGTGCCAGCAGTTTATCCAGTCTGGCTAGCTCCTACGAGCAGTACTTC
>TRBJ2-1|NA|14|TRBV6-5|TRBD1
CASNGQGAYNGQFF
TGTGCCAGCAACGGACAGGGAGCATACAATGGGCAGTTCTTC
>TRBJ2-7|once|15|TRBV4-3|TRBD2
CASSQDLAGAYEQYF
TGCGCCAGCAGCCAAGATCTCGCGGGGGCCTACGAGCAGTACTTC
>TRBJ1-1|few|14|TRBV2|NA
CASSTDGDITRAFF
TGTGCCAGCAGTACCGATGGGGACATCACTCGGGCTTTCTTT
>TRBJ2-7|NA|14|TRBV19|TRBD2
CASTLGEGTGEQYF
TGTGCCAGTACCCTCGGGGAGGGGACGGGCGAGCAGTACTTC
>TRBJ2-7|NA|14|TRBV18|TRBD1
CASSPYGQGSEQYF
TGTGCCAGCTCCCCGTACGGACAGGGAAGCGAGCAGTACTTC
>TRBJ2-7|NA|15|TRBV10-3|TRBD1
CAIGQGTGRADEQYF
TGTGCCATCGGGCAAGGGACAGGCAGGGCGGACGAGCAGTACTTC
>TRBJ2-7|NA|13|TRBV27|NA
CASSPGVAYEQYF
TGTGCCAGCAGTCCTGGAGTAGCATACGAGCAGTACTTC
>TRBJ1-5|NA|16|TRBV19|TRBD1
CASSFQDRSGGQPQHF
TGTGCCAGTAGTTTTCAGGACAGGTCCGGGGGTCAGCCCCAGCATTTT
>TRBJ1-2|NA|12|TRBV30|NA
CAWRFTNYGYTF
TGTGCCTGGAGGTTTACTAACTATGGCTACACCTTC
>TRBJ2-3|NA|13|TRBV28|NA
CASSPTVVNTQYF
TGTGCCAGCAGTCCTACCGTAGTCAATACGCAGTATTTT
>TRBJ2-7|NA|11|TRBV28|NA
CASSPGVEQYF
TGTGCCAGCAGTCCCGGGGTCGAGCAGTACTTC
>TRBJ2-2|NA|18|TRBV4-1|TRBD2
CASSLQGGGQVFTGELFF
TGCGCCAGCAGCCTACAGGGCGGGGGGCAAGTATTCACCGGGGAGCTGTTTTTT
>TRBJ2-3|NA|16|TRBV4-2|TRBD2
CASSRGLAGNTDTQYF
TGTGCCAGCAGCCGGGGACTAGCGGGAAACACAGATACGCAGTATTTT
>TRBJ2-3|NA|17|TRBV4-3|NA
CASSQEADRTSTDTQYF
TGCGCCAGCAGCCAAGAGGCCGACAGGACTAGCACAGATACGCAGTATTTT
>TRBJ2-3|few|17|TRBV7-3|TRBD2
CASSSRLAGGQDDTQYF
TGTGCCAGCAGCTCCCGACTAGCGGGGGGGCAGGACGATACGCAGTATTTT
>TRBJ1-5|NA|14|TRBV7-6|NA
CASSPRQSNQPQHF
TGTGCCAGCAGCCCCAGACAGTCCAATCAGCCCCAGCATTTT
>TRBJ2-7|NA|16|TRBV4-3|TRBD2
CASSQDAAGAAYEQYF
TGCGCCAGCAGCCAAGATGCAGCGGGGGCCGCCTACGAGCAGTACTTC
>TRBJ2-7|NA|14|TRBV27|NA
CASRLTYSSYEQYF
TGTGCCAGCAGGTTGACATACAGCTCCTACGAGCAGTACTTC
>TRBJ2-5|NA|16|TRBV28|NA
CASSSMTAGPQETQYF
TGTGCCAGCAGTTCGATGACAGCGGGCCCCCAAGAGACCCAGTACTTC
>TRBJ1-1|NA|15|TRBV27|NA
CATPTPGPLRAEAFF
TGTGCCACCCCCACACCCGGACCTTTGCGGGCTGAAGCTTTCTTT
>TRBJ2-2|NA|18|TRBV15|TRBD2
CATSRSLVAGVNTGELFF
TGTGCCACCAGCAGGAGTCTTGTAGCGGGAGTTAACACCGGGGAGCTGTTTTTT
>TRBJ2-2|NA|13|TRBV30|NA
CAWYSGNTGELFF
TGTGCCTGGTACAGCGGGAACACCGGGGAGCTGTTTTTT
>TRBJ2-1|few|15|TRBV5-1|TRBD2
CASSLELAGGNEQFF
TGCGCCAGCAGCTTGGAGCTAGCGGGGGGAAATGAGCAGTTCTTC
>TRBJ2-7|NA|14|TRBV15|TRBD1
CATSRWGQSYEQYF
TGTGCCACCAGCAGATGGGGACAGTCCTACGAGCAGTACTTC
>TRBJ2-7|NA|18|TRBV28|TRBD2
CASTHGLAGGSSSYEQYF
TGTGCCAGCACCCACGGACTAGCGGGAGGATCGAGCTCCTACGAGCAGTACTTC
>TRBJ2-7|few|12|TRBV7-2|NA
CASSLTGYEQYF
TGTGCCAGCAGCTTAACTGGCTACGAGCAGTACTTC
>TRBJ2-3|NA|18|TRBV28|TRBD2
CASSLNLSGRVSTDTQYF
TGTGCCAGCAGTTTAAACTTGAGCGGGAGGGTTTCCACAGATACGCAGTATTTT